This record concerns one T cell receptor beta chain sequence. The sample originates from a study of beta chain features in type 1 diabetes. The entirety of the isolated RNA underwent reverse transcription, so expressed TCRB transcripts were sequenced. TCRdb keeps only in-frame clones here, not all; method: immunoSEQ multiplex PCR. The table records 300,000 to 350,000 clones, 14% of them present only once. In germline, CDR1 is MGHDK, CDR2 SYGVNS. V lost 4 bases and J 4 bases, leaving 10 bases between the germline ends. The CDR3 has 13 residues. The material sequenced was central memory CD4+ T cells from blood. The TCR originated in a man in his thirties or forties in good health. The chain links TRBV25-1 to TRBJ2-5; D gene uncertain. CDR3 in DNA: TGTGCCAGCAGTGTAGATAGTGCAGAGACCCAGTACTTC. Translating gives CASSVDSAETQYF. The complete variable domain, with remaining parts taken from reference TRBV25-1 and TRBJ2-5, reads EADIYQTPRYLVIGTGKKITLECSQTMGHDKMYWYQQDPGMELHLIHYSYGVNSTEKGDLSSESTVSRIRTEHFPLTLESARPSHTSQYLCASSVDSAETQYFGPGTRLLVL.